The T cell receptor beta chain under discussion was sequenced for a study of beta chain features in type 1 diabetes. This clone was detected only a few times. The antigen is not known. Study outcomes and limitations: Type 1 diabetes patients showed a moderate but significant shortening of TCRB CDR3s in all four CD4+ subsets.

Sequenced material consisted of expressed TCRB transcripts (all of the isolated RNA was reverse transcribed). This table comes from immunoSEQ multiplex PCR, and its TCRdb copy is limited to in-frame clones, with some not included. This table has 200,000 to 250,000 clones, around 16% appearing once. This CDR3 is built from 13 residues. Germline V lookup: CDR1 LNHNV, CDR2 YYDKDF (reference sequence). V was shortened by 3 bases and J by 4 bases, with 7 bases between the two germline ends. The V and J genes are TRBV15 and TRBJ1-3; a weak D match, TRBD1 (5 bases). This TCR came from a young man with type 1 diabetes. Sequencing was performed on naive CD4+ T cells from blood. The CDR3 DNA follows: TGTGCCACCAGCAGCAGGGTCGGAAACACCATATATTTT. Protein product: CATSSRVGNTIYF. The variable domain in full, completed from reference TRBV15 and TRBJ1-3, reads DAMVIQNPRYQVTQFGKPVTLSCSQTLNHNVMYWYQQKSSQAPKLLFHYYDKDFNNEADTPDNFQSRRPNTSFCFLDIRSPGLGDTAMYLCATSSRVGNTIYFGEGSWLTVV.